Presented here are 18 T cell receptor beta chains from one specimen sequenced in a study of blood T cell repertoires in COVID-19. The table came from immunoSEQ multiplex PCR; TCRdb's copy has only in-frame clones and leaves some out. The sample lists 300,000 to 450,000 clones, 85% occurring once. The source material was peripheral blood. These receptors were taken from a woman aged 18-30 years with acute or convalescent COVID-19.

This chain uses TRBV27 with TRBJ1-1; a weak D match, TRBD1 (6 bases). CDR1 is MNHEY, CDR2 SMNVEV, per germline (reference sequence). V lost 6 bases, J lost 1 base, and 15 bases lay in between. The CDR3 consists of 15 residues. For the CDR3, the DNA is TGTGCCAGCAGCCCACTGGGACACGAGAACACTGAAGCTTTCTTT. It codes for CASSPLGHENTEAFF.

The chain combines TRBV6-1 with TRBJ2-5, with 9 bases identical to TRBD1. The CDR3 is made up of 16 amino acids. V was clipped by 6 bases and J by 4 bases; unmatched bases: 12. Germline V lookup: CDR1 MNHNS, CDR2 SASEGT. CDR3 sequence reads: CASSEQQGARGETQYF. In DNA, the CDR3 is TGTGCCAGCAGCGAACAACAGGGGGCTAGAGGAGAGACCCAGTACTTC.

The CDR3 loop reads CASSLPPSGRGETGELFF. The CDR3 bases are TGCGCCAGCAGCTTGCCGCCTAGCGGGAGAGGAGAAACCGGGGAGCTGTTTTTT. J is TRBJ2-2 and V is TRBV5-1; 10 bases match TRBD2. Germline-derived CDR1 and CDR2 are SGHRS and YFSETQ. CDR3 length equals 18 residues. V gave up 1 base and J gave up 5 bases; unmatched junction bases: 11.

The chain links TRBV6-5 to TRBJ1-1; no clear D. Trimming stripped 5 bases from V and 4 bases from J, with 5 bases between. Per the germline V gene, CDR1 is MNHEY and CDR2 is SVGAGI. This CDR3 comprises 11 residues. CDR3 sequence reads: CASSPFTEAFF. CDR3 in DNA: TGTGCCAGCAGTCCCTTCACTGAAGCTTTCTTT.

V usage is TRBV2 and J usage is TRBJ1-6; D perhaps matches TRBD1 (6 bases). The CDR3 length is 16 residues. CDR1 and CDR2 from the germline V gene are SNHLY and FYNNEI. The germline V and J ends were trimmed by 5 bases and 7 bases, with 18 bases remaining between them. CDR3 residues: CASSPVRDRLNSPLHF. For the CDR3, the DNA is TGTGCCAGCAGTCCAGTTCGTGACAGGCTGAATTCACCCCTCCACTTT. The whole variable domain, remainder taken from reference TRBV2 and TRBJ1-6, is EPEVTQTPSHQVTQMGQEVILRCVPISNHLYFYWYRQILGQKVEFLVSFYNNEISEKSEIFDDQFSVERPDGSNFTLKIRSTKLEDSAMYFCASSPVRDRLNSPLHFGNGTRLTVT.

The CDR3 coding sequence is TGTGCCAGCAGCCTTGGGGGGGCCGGAGCATCAGATACGCAGTATTTT. Encoded protein: CASSLGGAGASDTQYF. The genes are TRBV11-3 and TRBJ2-3; D may be TRBD2 (7 bases). This CDR3 has 16 residues. Germline-derived CDR1 and CDR2 are SGHNT and YENEEA. The V and J ends lost 5 bases and 4 bases respectively, with 19 bases between them.

This clone was seen more than once but under ten times. Other DNA sequences in this specimen translate into the identical CDR3. This chain connects TRBV30 to TRBJ2-7, with TRBD1 matching 10 bases. Germline V gene lookup returns CDR1 GTSNPN and CDR2 SVGIG (reference sequence). J lost 2 bases, V lost 0 bases, and 1 base had no gene match. The CDR3 is 14 amino acids. Here the CDR3 DNA reads TGTGCCTGGAGTGTCGGGACAGGGGCCTACGAGCAGTACTTC. Its protein is CAWSVGTGAYEQYF. The variable domain in full, completed from reference TRBV30 and TRBJ2-7, reads SQTIHQWPATLVQPVGSPLSLECTVEGTSNPNLYWYRQAAGRGLQLLFYSVGIGQISSEVPQNLSASRPQDRQFILSSKKLLLSDSGFYLCAWSVGTGAYEQYFGPGTRLTVT.

The V gene is TRBV24-1, the J gene TRBJ2-3, with 7 bases fitting TRBD1. Germline-derived CDR1 and CDR2 are KGHDR and SFDVKD. With V trimmed by 7 bases and J by 2 bases, 5 bases remained unmatched. The CDR3 contains 14 residues. The CDR3 nucleotides read TGTGCCACCAGGCCACAGGGGTTCACAGATACGCAGTATTTT. This translates into CATRPQGFTDTQYF.

The chain couples TRBV7-2 to TRBJ2-1, with D hard to call. The CDR3 runs to 13 residues. Germline lookup yields CDR1 SGHTA and CDR2 FQGNSA. Trimming removed 1 base at V and 5 bases at J, with 6 bases between. The DNA for the CDR3 is TGTGCCAGCAGCTTAGACTTTAACAATGAGCAGTTCTTC. As protein: CASSLDFNNEQFF.

V gene TRBV2 combines with J gene TRBJ2-5; D gene ambiguous. The V gene's germline CDR1 is SNHLY and CDR2 FYNNEI. This CDR3 has 13 amino acids. Trimming took 7 bases from V and 1 from J, leaving 10 bases between them. The CDR3, as DNA: TGTGCCAGCACCACATCAGTCCAAGAGACCCAGTACTTC. Its protein is CASTTSVQETQYF.

This clone was detected a few times. The V call is TRBV2, the J call TRBJ1-5; D is ambiguous. The CDR3 consists of 14 residues. V was shortened by 3 bases and J by 0 bases, with 6 bases between the two germline ends. Per the germline V gene, CDR1 is SNHLY and CDR2 is FYNNEI. In DNA form, the CDR3 reads TGTGCCAGCAGTGAGACTAATAGCAATCAGCCCCAGCATTTT. This gives the protein CASSETNSNQPQHF.

The chain combines TRBV6-6 with TRBJ1-2, with D perhaps TRBD1 (5 bases). This CDR3 is built from 15 residues. V lost 6 bases to trimming and J lost 5 bases, with 19 bases between them. Germline V gives CDR1 MNHNY, CDR2 SVGAGI (reference sequence). CDR3 bases: TGTGCCAGCAGCCCGGCGCGGGGCAGAGAGTATGGCTACACCTTC. It is translated as CASSPARGREYGYTF.

V and J are TRBV25-1 and TRBJ1-2, with TRBD1 identical over 8 bases. The CDR3 runs 14 residues. After removal of 3 bases from V and 5 bases from J, the junction contained 5 bases not matched to a gene. The germline gives CDR1 MGHDK, CDR2 SYGVNS. As DNA, the CDR3 is TGTGCCAGCAGTGATACAGGGGGAGGTTATGGCTACACCTTC. Protein sequence: CASSDTGGGYGYTF.

The chain is built from TRBV5-4 and TRBJ1-4; 8 bases align to TRBD1. V dropped 1 base and J dropped 8; count of bases not matched to a gene: 4. This CDR3 has 14 residues. In germline, CDR1 is SGHNT, CDR2 YYREEE (reference sequence). The CDR3 DNA follows: TGTGCCAGCAGCTTGAGGACAGGGAGCGAAAAACTGTTTTTT. This encodes CASSLRTGSEKLFF. The full variable domain, its missing parts supplied by reference TRBV5-4 and TRBJ1-4, is ETGVTQSPTHLIKTRGQQVTLRCSSQSGHNTVSWYQQALGQGPQFIFQYYREEENGRGNFPPRFSGLQFPNYSSELNVNALELDDSALYLCASSLRTGSEKLFFGSGTQLSVL.

The chain employs TRBV11-2 and TRBJ1-4, with D unresolved. V was trimmed by 0 bases and J by 6 bases, leaving 11 bases between them. Germline assignment: CDR1 SGHAT and CDR2 FQNNGV. The length of the CDR3 is 15 residues. The CDR3 protein is CASSLDGESDEKLFF. DNA for the CDR3: TGTGCCAGCAGCTTAGACGGGGAGAGCGATGAAAAACTGTTTTTT.

V and J are TRBV27 and TRBJ2-3, with 7 bases identical to TRBD2. J gave up 1 base and V 7 bases, and 5 bases lay outside the gene matches. Germline loops: CDR1 MNHEY, CDR2 SMNVEV (reference sequence). The CDR3 is 14 amino acids. CDR3 in amino acids: CASTLAGGTDTQYF. The CDR3 coding sequence is TGTGCCAGCACCCTCGCGGGAGGCACAGATACGCAGTATTTT.

V usage is TRBV5-6 and J usage is TRBJ1-2, with 7 bases identical to TRBD1. CDR1 and CDR2 (germline): SGHDT, YYEEEE. V was clipped by 2 bases and J by 5 bases; unmatched bases: 6. CDR3 length equals 14 residues. CDR3 in amino acids: CASSLRLRGYGYTF. Here the CDR3 DNA reads TGTGCCAGCAGCTTACGTCTCAGGGGGTATGGCTACACCTTC.

This clone was recorded once. This chain uses TRBV5-1 with TRBJ1-2; 8 bases match TRBD1. The CDR3 contains 15 residues. V shed 4 bases, J shed 1 base, and the junction held 6 bases outside the gene matches. CDR1 and CDR2 from the germline V gene are SGHRS and YFSETQ. This CDR3 reads CASSEGQAINYGYTF. The CDR3 bases are TGCGCCAGCAGCGAGGGACAGGCAATTAACTATGGCTACACCTTC.